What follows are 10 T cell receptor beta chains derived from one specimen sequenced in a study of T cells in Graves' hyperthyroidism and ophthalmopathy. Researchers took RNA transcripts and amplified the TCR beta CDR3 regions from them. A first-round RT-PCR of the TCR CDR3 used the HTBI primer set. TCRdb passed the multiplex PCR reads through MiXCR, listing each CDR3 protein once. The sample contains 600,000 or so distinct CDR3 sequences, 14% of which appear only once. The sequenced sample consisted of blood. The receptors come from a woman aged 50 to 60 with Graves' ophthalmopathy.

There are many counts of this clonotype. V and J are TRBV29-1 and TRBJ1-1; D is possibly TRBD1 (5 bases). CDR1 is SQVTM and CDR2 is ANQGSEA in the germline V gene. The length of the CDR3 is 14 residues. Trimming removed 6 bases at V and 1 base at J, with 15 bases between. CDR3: CSVSVRETNTEAFF. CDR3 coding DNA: TGCAGCGTGTCCGTCAGGGAAACGAACACTGAAGCTTTCTTT.

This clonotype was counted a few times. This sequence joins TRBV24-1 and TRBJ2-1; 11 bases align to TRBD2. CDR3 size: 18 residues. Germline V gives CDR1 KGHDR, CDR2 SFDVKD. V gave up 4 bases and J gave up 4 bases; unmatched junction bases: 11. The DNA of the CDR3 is TGTGCCACCAGTGACCCTCTAATGACTAGCGGGAATTACAATGAGCAGTTCTTC. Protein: CATSDPLMTSGNYNEQFF.

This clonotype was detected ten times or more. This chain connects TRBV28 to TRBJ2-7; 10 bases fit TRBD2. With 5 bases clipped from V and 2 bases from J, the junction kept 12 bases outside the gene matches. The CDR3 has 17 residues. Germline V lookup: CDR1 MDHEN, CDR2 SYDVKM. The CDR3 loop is CASSLAGTSVLPYEQYF. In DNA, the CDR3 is TGTGCCAGCAGTCTGGCCGGGACTAGCGTTCTCCCCTACGAGCAGTACTTC.

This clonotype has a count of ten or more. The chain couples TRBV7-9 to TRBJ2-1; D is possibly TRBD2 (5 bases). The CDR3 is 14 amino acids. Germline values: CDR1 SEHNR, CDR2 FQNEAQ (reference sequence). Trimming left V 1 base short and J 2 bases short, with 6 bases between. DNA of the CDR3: TGTGCCAGCAGCTTAGACGGGGCCTACAATGAGCAGTTCTTC. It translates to CASSLDGAYNEQFF.

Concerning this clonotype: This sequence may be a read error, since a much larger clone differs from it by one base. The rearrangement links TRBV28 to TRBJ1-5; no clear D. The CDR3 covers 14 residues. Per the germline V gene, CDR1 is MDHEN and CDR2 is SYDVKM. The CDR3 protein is CAGSFLAPNQPQHF. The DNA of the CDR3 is TGTGCCGGCAGTTTTCTGGCCCCCAATCAGCCCCAGCATTTT.

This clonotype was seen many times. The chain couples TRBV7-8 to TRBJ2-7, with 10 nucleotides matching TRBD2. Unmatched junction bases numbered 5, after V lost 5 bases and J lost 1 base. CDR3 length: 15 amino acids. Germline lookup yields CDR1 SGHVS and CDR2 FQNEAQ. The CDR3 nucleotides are TGTGCCAGCAGCATATCTAGCGGGAGTTCCTACGAGCAGTACTTC. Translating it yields CASSISSGSSYEQYF.

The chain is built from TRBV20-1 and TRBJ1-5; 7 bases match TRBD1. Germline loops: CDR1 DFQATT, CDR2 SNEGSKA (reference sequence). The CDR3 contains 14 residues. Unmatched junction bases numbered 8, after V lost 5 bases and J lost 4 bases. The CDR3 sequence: CSAGRTGSNQPQHF. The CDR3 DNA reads TGCAGTGCTGGGAGGACAGGCTCAAATCAGCCCCAGCATTTT.

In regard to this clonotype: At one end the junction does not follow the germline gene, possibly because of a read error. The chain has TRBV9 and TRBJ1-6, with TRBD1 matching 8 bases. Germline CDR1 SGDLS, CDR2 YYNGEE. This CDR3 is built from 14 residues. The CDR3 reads CAISPGQGLSPLHF. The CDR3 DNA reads TGTGCCATCAGCCCAGGACAGGGACTTTCACCCCTCCACTTT.

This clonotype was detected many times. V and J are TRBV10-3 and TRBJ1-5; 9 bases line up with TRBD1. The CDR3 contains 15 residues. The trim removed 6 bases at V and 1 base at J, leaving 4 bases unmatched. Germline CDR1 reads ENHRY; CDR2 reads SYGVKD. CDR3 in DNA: TGTGCCATCAGGGGGGACAGGGTCAGCAATCAGCCCCAGCATTTT. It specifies CAIRGDRVSNQPQHF.

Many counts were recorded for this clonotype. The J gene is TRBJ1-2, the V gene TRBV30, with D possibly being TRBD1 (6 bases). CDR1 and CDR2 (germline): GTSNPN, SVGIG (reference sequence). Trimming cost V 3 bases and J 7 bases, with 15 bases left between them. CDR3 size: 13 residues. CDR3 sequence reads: CAWSANQGGGYTF. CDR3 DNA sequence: TGTGCCTGGAGCGCAAACCAAGGGGGTGGCTACACCTTC.